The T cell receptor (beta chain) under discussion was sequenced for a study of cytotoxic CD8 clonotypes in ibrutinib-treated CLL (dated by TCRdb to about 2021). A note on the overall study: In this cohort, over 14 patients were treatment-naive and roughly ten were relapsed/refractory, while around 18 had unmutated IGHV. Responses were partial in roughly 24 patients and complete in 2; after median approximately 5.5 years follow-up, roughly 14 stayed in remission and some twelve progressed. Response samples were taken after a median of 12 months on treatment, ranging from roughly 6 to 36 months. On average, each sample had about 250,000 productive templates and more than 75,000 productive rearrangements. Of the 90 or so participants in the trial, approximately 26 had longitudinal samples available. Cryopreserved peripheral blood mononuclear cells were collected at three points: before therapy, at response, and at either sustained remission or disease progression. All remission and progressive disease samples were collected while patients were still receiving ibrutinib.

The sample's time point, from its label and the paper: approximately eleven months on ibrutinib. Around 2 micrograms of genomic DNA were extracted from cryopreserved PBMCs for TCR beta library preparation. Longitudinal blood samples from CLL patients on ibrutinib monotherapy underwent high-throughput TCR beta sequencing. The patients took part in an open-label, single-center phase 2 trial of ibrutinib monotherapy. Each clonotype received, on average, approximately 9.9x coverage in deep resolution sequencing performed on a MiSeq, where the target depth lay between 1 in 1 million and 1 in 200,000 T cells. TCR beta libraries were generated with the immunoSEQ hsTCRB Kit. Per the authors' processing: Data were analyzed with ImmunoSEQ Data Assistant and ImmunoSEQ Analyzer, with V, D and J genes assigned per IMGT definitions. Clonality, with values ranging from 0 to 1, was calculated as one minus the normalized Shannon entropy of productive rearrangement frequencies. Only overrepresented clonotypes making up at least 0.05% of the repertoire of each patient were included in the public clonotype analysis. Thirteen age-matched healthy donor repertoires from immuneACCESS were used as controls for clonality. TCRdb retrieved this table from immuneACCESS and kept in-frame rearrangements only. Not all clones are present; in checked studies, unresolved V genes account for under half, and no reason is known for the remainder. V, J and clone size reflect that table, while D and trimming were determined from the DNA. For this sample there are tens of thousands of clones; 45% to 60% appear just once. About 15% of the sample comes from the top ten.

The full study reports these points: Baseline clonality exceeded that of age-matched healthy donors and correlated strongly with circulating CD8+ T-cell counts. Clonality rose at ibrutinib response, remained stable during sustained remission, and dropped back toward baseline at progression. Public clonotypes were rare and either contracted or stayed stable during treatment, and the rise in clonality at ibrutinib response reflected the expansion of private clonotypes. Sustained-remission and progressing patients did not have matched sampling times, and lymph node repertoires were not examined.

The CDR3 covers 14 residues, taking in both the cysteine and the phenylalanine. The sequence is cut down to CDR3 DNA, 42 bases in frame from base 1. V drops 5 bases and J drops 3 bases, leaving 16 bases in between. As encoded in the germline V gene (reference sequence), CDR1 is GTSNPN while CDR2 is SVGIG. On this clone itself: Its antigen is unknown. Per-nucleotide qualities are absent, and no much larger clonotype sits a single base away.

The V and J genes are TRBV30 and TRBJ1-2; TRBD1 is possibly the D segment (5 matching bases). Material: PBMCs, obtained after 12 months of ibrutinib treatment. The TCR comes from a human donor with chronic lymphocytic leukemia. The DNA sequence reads TGTGCCTGGCTTCCGGGACGGATTGACTATGGCTACACCTTC. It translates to CAWLPGRIDYGYTF.